Reported below is one T cell receptor beta chain. This specimen belongs to a study of blood T cell repertoires in COVID-19. Study processing details: Amplification with reference gene primers provided the estimates of nucleated cell counts. Data came from immunoSEQ multiplex PCR; TCRdb stores just in-frame clones and leaves some out. V and J calls and clone size are those listed in that table; D and trimming were worked out from the DNA. The sample carries over 250,000 clones, 75% to 90% recorded once. Ages ranged from roughly 18 to 100 years, with residence in 20 to 30 US areas. The CDR3 totals 18 residues. J gave up 4 bases and V 3 bases, and 16 bases lay outside the gene matches. Germline V gene lookup returns CDR1 DFQATT and CDR2 SNEGSKA (reference sequence).

The clonotype was recovered from a woman aged 18-30 years who had recovered from COVID-19. Sequencing input: PBMCs or T cells enriched from blood (not recorded which). The genes are TRBV20-1 and TRBJ2-3, with TRBD2 matching 10 bases. CDR3: CSASKGLAGALGADTQYF. The CDR3 region has the DNA TGCAGTGCTAGTAAGGGGCTAGCGGGGGCCCTTGGGGCAGATACGCAGTATTTT.